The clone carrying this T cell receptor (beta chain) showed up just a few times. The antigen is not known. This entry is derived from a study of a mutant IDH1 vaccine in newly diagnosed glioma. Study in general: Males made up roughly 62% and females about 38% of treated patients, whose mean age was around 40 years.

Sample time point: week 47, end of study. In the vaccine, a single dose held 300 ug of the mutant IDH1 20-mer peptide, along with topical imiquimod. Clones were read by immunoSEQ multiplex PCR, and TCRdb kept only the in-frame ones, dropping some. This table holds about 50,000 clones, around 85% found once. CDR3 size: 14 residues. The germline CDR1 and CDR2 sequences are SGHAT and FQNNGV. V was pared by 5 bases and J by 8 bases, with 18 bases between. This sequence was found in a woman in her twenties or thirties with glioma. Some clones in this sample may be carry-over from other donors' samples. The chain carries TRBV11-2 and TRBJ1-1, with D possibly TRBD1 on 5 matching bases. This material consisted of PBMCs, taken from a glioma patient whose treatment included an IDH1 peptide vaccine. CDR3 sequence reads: CASSPRLGGAEAFF. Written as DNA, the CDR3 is TGTGCCAGCAGCCCTAGGTTGGGGGGTGCAGAAGCTTTCTTT.